The sequence of this TCR beta chain was determined in a study of T-cell reconstitution after alpha-beta-depleted transplantation in children. The table lists this clonotype with a few counts. Its antigen is unknown. Preparation of the TCRbeta library used unique molecular identifiers. TCRdb reprocessed the PCR reads via MiXCR and lists one record per CDR3 protein. The data show under 400,000 distinct CDR3 sequences, over 20% seen once. Trimming took 2 bases from V and 4 from J; bases not matched to a gene: 11. Germline loops: CDR1 MNHEY, CDR2 SMNVEV (reference sequence). The CDR3 runs 17 residues. General observations from the study: Two months or so post-transplant, alpha-beta T cells reportedly derived from several hundred expanded graft clones.

The sequence was collected from a male patient younger than 18 who had a stem cell transplant for acute lymphoblastic leukemia, so the T cells may come from the graft donor. This sequence joins TRBV27 and TRBJ2-1, with 7 bases identical to TRBD2. Sequenced material: PBMCs, mostly from graft donor cells, taken 180 days after TCRalphabeta/CD19-depleted stem cell transplant. The CDR3 reads CASSLLLTSWDYNEQFF. The CDR3 coding sequence is TGTGCCAGCAGTTTACTCTTGACTAGCTGGGATTACAATGAGCAGTTCTTC.